The sequence of this TCR beta chain was determined in a study of patients and donors after allogeneic stem cell transplantation. TCRdb recomputed calls from the RT-PCR reads with MiXCR, one row per CDR3 protein. The table lists about 200,000 distinct CDR3 sequences, around two fifths of them singletons. CDR3 length: 16 amino acids. Unmatched junction bases numbered 12, after V lost 5 bases and J lost 7 bases. Germline-derived CDR1 and CDR2 are MNHEY and SMNVEV (reference sequence). The clonotype was recovered from a human donor who was either an allogeneic HSCT recipient or a stem cell or donor lymphocyte infusion donor (not recorded which). It is not recorded whose cells these are; they may come from a transplant donor. Material for sequencing was blood, either unsorted or a sorted T cell fraction (not recorded which). This chain joins TRBV27 and TRBJ2-7; 12 nucleotides match TRBD2. CDR3 sequence (DNA): TGTGCCAGCAGTCCAGACGGACTAGCGGGATCTCGGGAGCAGTACTTC. Translated, it gives CASSPDGLAGSREQYF.